This T cell receptor beta chain was sequenced for a study of radiation and T cells in renal cell carcinoma. Time point: blood 4 weeks post-SBRT, at nephrectomy. Specified treatment: 15 Gy SBRT to primary tumor, nephrectomy 4 weeks later. CDR3 length equals 13 residues. The V end was cut by 3 bases, the J end by 8 bases, with 10 bases between. Germline CDR1 LNHDA, CDR2 SQIVND (reference sequence). Assay: immunoSEQ multiplex PCR; the TCRdb copy retains only in-frame clones and omits some. The table records just under 150,000 clones, 86% of them present only once. In this sample, this clone turned up a few times.

The sequencing used blood, collected from a patient whose treatment included radiotherapy and nephrectomy. This sequence originates from a woman aged 45-65 years with renal cell carcinoma. The chain carries TRBV19 and TRBJ1-4; D uncertain. The chain's CDR3 is CASSITGREKLFF. The CDR3 nucleotides read TGTGCCAGTAGTATCACCGGGAGGGAAAAACTGTTTTTT.